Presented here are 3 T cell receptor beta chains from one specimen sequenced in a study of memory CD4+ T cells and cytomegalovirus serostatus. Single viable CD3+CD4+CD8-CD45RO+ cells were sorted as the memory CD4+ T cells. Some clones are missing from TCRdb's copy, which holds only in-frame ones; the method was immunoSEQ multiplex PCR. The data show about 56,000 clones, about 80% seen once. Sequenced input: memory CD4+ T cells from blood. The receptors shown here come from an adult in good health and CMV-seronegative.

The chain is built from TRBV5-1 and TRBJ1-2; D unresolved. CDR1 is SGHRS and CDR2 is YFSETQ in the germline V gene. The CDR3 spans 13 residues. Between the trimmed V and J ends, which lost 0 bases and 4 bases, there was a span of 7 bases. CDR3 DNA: TGCGCCAGCAGCTTGGGGCAGATCTATGGCTACACCTTC. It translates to CASSLGQIYGYTF.

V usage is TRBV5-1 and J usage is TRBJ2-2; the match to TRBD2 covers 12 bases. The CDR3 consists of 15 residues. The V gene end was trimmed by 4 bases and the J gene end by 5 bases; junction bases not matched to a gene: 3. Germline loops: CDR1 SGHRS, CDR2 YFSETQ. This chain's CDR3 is CASSRGTSGTGELFF. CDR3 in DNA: TGCGCCAGCAGCCGCGGGACTAGCGGGACCGGGGAGCTGTTTTTT. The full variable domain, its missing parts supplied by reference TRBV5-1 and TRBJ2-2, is KAGVTQTPRYLIKTRGQQVTLSCSPISGHRSVSWYQQTPGQGLQFLFEYFSETQRNKGNFPGRFSGRQFSNSRSEMNVSTLELGDSALYLCASSRGTSGTGELFFGEGSRLTVL.

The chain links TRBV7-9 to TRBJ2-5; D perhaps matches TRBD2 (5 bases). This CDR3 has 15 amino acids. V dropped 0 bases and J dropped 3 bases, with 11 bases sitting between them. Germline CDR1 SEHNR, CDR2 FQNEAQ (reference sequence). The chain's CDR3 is CASSLAEAGEETQYF. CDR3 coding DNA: TGTGCCAGCAGCTTAGCGGAAGCCGGGGAAGAGACCCAGTACTTC.